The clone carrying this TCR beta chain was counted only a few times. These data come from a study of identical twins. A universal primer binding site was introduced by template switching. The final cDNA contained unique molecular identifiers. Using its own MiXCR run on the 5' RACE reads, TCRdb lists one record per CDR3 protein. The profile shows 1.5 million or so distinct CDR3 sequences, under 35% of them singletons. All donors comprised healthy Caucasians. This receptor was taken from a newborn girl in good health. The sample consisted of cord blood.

CDR3 sequence (DNA): TGTGCCAGCAGCCAAGGGGGGCCGAATCAGCCCCAGCATTTT. This translates into CASSQGGPNQPQHF. The chain links TRBV2 to TRBJ1-5, with a possible D match to TRBD1 (6 bases). With 6 bases removed from V and 4 bases from J, the gap between germline ends came to 13 bases. CDR1 is SNHLY and CDR2 is FYNNEI in the germline V gene. The CDR3 is made up of 14 amino acids.